A selection of T cell receptor beta chains follows, all from one sample in a study of TIL therapy for anti-PD-1-resistant metastatic lung cancer. Data came from immunoSEQ multiplex PCR; TCRdb stores just in-frame clones and leaves some out. The sample lists under 60,000 clones, just over 85% occurring once. The sample here was blood, taken at baseline. These receptors all come from a person between 30 and 80 years old with non-small cell lung cancer. CDR3s include the opening cysteine and the closing phenylalanine or tryptophan. Fields, in order: J gene, V gene, D gene, clone size, CDR3 DNA, CDR3 protein. The D gene is left open where the match is weak. Some rows mark clone size as missing; the rest say once, few, many or name a class of expanded clone.

J: TRBJ1-3
V: TRBV7-8
D: .
size: once
DNA: TGTGCCAGCAGCTTAGCTTACTCTGGAAACACCATATATTTT
CDR3: CASSLAYSGNTIYF

J: TRBJ2-5
V: TRBV20-1
D: .
size: .
DNA: TGCAGTGCAACACAAGAGACCCAGTACTTC
CDR3: CSATQETQYF

J: TRBJ1-1
V: TRBV5-6
D: .
size: .
DNA: TGTGCCAGCAGCCCTACCGGGGGTGTAGCTTTCTTT
CDR3: CASSPTGGVAFF

J: TRBJ2-7
V: TRBV19
D: TRBD2
size: .
DNA: TGTGCCAGTAGTCCCCCGGGGGGACTGCTCTACGAGCAGTACTTC
CDR3: CASSPPGGLLYEQYF

J: TRBJ1-5
V: TRBV7-8
D: .
size: .
DNA: TGTGCCAGCAGCTTAGCTGGGGTCGGGAGCAATCAGCCCCAGCATTTT
CDR3: CASSLAGVGSNQPQHF

J: TRBJ2-5
V: TRBV18
D: .
size: once
DNA: TGTGCCAGCTCGCCAAAAGGACGGGACCTCCAGGGAGAGACCCAGTACTTC
CDR3: CASSPKGRDLQGETQYF

J: TRBJ1-4
V: TRBV28
D: .
size: .
DNA: TGTGCCAGCAGTCTCTATGCCCTCCGGGGTAAGGCTAATGAAAAACTGTTTTTT
CDR3: CASSLYALRGKANEKLFF

J: TRBJ2-3
V: TRBV7-9
D: TRBD2
size: .
DNA: TGTGCCAGCAGCACCAGACTAGCGGGGGGCACAGATACGCAGTATTTT
CDR3: CASSTRLAGGTDTQYF

J: TRBJ1-2
V: TRBV15
D: .
size: .
DNA: TGTGCCACCAGCAGAGGGATCGGAGCCTATGGCTACACCTTC
CDR3: CATSRGIGAYGYTF

J: TRBJ1-2
V: TRBV27
D: TRBD1
size: .
DNA: TGTGCCAGTTCCACCGACAGGGTTGGTGGCTACACCTTC
CDR3: CASSTDRVGGYTF

J: TRBJ2-1
V: TRBV7-3
D: TRBD1
size: .
DNA: TGTGCCAGCAGCCTATCCGGGACAGCGAGCTCCTACAATGAGCAGTTCTTC
CDR3: CASSLSGTASSYNEQFF

J: TRBJ2-2
V: TRBV10-3
D: .
size: once
DNA: TGTGCCATCAGTGAGTCTACTAGATGGGTGGACGGGGAGCTGTTTTTT
CDR3: CAISESTRWVDGELFF

J: TRBJ2-5
V: TRBV28
D: TRBD1
size: .
DNA: TGTGCCAGCAGTGAGGGACAGGCGATGCAAGAGACCCAGTACTTC
CDR3: CASSEGQAMQETQYF

J: TRBJ2-1
V: TRBV20-1
D: .
size: .
DNA: TGCAGTGCTAGCCGCGAAGATGAGCAGTTCTTC
CDR3: CSASREDEQFF

J: TRBJ2-3
V: TRBV27
D: .
size: .
DNA: TGTGCCAGCAGTTTAATGGGCGGTGGTTTCGATACGCAGTATTTT
CDR3: CASSLMGGGFDTQYF

J: TRBJ2-3
V: TRBV11-2
D: .
size: .
DNA: TGTGCCAGCAGCTTAGATATCACAGATACGCAGTATTTT
CDR3: CASSLDITDTQYF

J: TRBJ2-5
V: TRBV7-3
D: TRBD2
size: .
DNA: TGTGCCAGCAGTTTAGGGACTAGCGGGAGAGGAGAGACCCAGTACTTC
CDR3: CASSLGTSGRGETQYF

J: TRBJ2-3
V: TRBV7-9
D: .
size: .
DNA: TGTGCCAGCAGCTTAGCTCTGGGTCCTACAGATACGCAGTATTTT
CDR3: CASSLALGPTDTQYF

J: TRBJ2-6
V: TRBV28
D: .
size: .
DNA: TGTGCCAGCAGATATTCGGGGTTATCTGGGGCCAACGTCCTGACTTTC
CDR3: CASRYSGLSGANVLTF

J: TRBJ1-3
V: TRBV27
D: .
size: .
DNA: TGTGCCAGCAGTTCAATAGGGGTATCTGGAAACACCATATATTTT
CDR3: CASSSIGVSGNTIYF

J: TRBJ2-4
V: TRBV24-1
D: TRBD1
size: few
DNA: TGTGCCACCAGTGACCGACCCACCCTCGACAGGGAAAACATTCAGTACTTC
CDR3: CATSDRPTLDRENIQYF

J: TRBJ2-4
V: TRBV9
D: .
size: .
DNA: TGTGCCAGCAGCGTAGCGGGACTAGCCAAAAACATTCAGTACTTC
CDR3: CASSVAGLAKNIQYF

J: TRBJ2-7
V: TRBV9
D: TRBD2
size: .
DNA: TGTGCCAGCAGCCCCTGGACTAGCGGCACCTACGAGCAGTACTTC
CDR3: CASSPWTSGTYEQYF

J: TRBJ2-1
V: TRBV3-1/TRBV3-2
D: TRBD2
size: once
DNA: TGTGCCAGCAGTTTCCCTCTCGGGGGGGAGCAGTTCTTC
CDR3: CASSFPLGGEQFF

J: TRBJ2-7
V: TRBV5-6
D: .
size: .
DNA: TGTGCCAGCAGCTTAAGCCGGGACATCCCCTACGAGCAGTACTTC
CDR3: CASSLSRDIPYEQYF

J: TRBJ2-6
V: TRBV4-3
D: .
size: .
DNA: TGCGCCAGCAGCCAGGGTGGGTCTGGAGGGGCCAACGTCCTGACTTTC
CDR3: CASSQGGSGGANVLTF

J: TRBJ2-1
V: TRBV7-3
D: .
size: once
DNA: TGTGCCAGCAAAGAAGGGGTGGGAGGCTACGAGCAGTTCTTC
CDR3: CASKEGVGGYEQFF

J: TRBJ1-1
V: TRBV6-6
D: .
size: few
DNA: TGTGCCAGCAGTTTTGAGGAAGCTTTCTTT
CDR3: CASSFEEAFF

J: TRBJ1-3
V: TRBV30
D: TRBD1
size: .
DNA: TGTGCCTGGGGGACAGGGCAACCCTCTGGAAACACCATATATTTT
CDR3: CAWGTGQPSGNTIYF

J: TRBJ2-2
V: TRBV9
D: TRBD1
size: .
DNA: TGTGCCAGCAGCGTAGAGGGGGCTGGGGAGCTGTTTTTT
CDR3: CASSVEGAGELFF

J: TRBJ2-7
V: TRBV30
D: .
size: .
DNA: TGTGCCAGCACCCCCCCAACGGTCACCGGGGGCGAGCAGTACTTC
CDR3: CASTPPTVTGGEQYF

J: TRBJ2-1
V: TRBV6-5
D: .
size: few
DNA: TGTGCCAGCATCGGGACTTCCAATGAGCAGTTCTTC
CDR3: CASIGTSNEQFF

J: TRBJ2-2
V: TRBV2
D: .
size: once
DNA: TGTGCCAGCAGTGAAGCCAGGAAGGAGCAAGTAACGTGGAACACCGGGGAGCTGTTTTTT
CDR3: CASSEARKEQVTWNTGELFF

J: TRBJ2-7
V: TRBV6-1
D: .
size: .
DNA: TGTGCCAGCAGTGAATTCGGGGCTAGCTCCTACGAGCAGTACTTC
CDR3: CASSEFGASSYEQYF

J: TRBJ2-3
V: TRBV5-1
D: TRBD2
size: .
DNA: TGCGCCAGCAGCGCTAGCGGGATTGGAGATACGCAGTATTTT
CDR3: CASSASGIGDTQYF

J: TRBJ1-5
V: TRBV19
D: .
size: few
DNA: TGTGCCAGTAGCTTAGGATGGGGGAACCAGCCCCAGCATTTT
CDR3: CASSLGWGNQPQHF

J: TRBJ1-1
V: TRBV7-2
D: .
size: .
DNA: TGTGCCAGCAGCTTCCATCCCAGTGCAAACACTGAAGCTTTCTTT
CDR3: CASSFHPSANTEAFF

J: TRBJ2-4
V: TRBV3-1/TRBV3-2
D: .
size: .
DNA: TGTGCCAGCAGCCCGATCCGGGGAGCCAAAAACATTCAGTACTTC
CDR3: CASSPIRGAKNIQYF

J: TRBJ2-7
V: TRBV6-5
D: .
size: .
DNA: TGTGCCAGCAGTACTCAGAGATCCTCCTACGAGCAGTACTTC
CDR3: CASSTQRSSYEQYF

J: TRBJ2-7
V: TRBV19
D: .
size: .
DNA: TGTGCCAGTAATACCCCCGGACTTATCTACGAGCAGTACTTC
CDR3: CASNTPGLIYEQYF

J: TRBJ2-4
V: TRBV6-5
D: TRBD1
size: .
DNA: TGTGCCAGCAGTTTGACAGGGGGCAGTGGGTACATTCAGTACTTC
CDR3: CASSLTGGSGYIQYF

J: TRBJ2-3
V: TRBV19
D: TRBD2
size: .
DNA: TGTGCCAGTAGTACCACTAGCGGGAGTGAAGATACGCAGTATTTT
CDR3: CASSTTSGSEDTQYF

J: TRBJ1-2
V: TRBV7-9
D: TRBD1
size: .
DNA: TGTGCCTCCCAGTGGGGGGGACAGGGTAGCTTTGGCTACACCTTC
CDR3: CASQWGGQGSFGYTF

J: TRBJ1-2
V: TRBV3-1/TRBV3-2
D: .
size: .
DNA: TGTGCCAGCAGCCAAGATCGCGTTGTTAGGGGCTACACCTTC
CDR3: CASSQDRVVRGYTF

J: TRBJ2-1
V: TRBV2
D: .
size: .
DNA: TGTGCCAGCGGTTATTACAATGAGCAGTTCTTC
CDR3: CASGYYNEQFF

J: TRBJ2-7
V: TRBV19
D: .
size: .
DNA: TGTGCCAGTAGTACCACCACCCCCTACGAGCAGTACTTC
CDR3: CASSTTTPYEQYF

J: TRBJ2-2
V: TRBV5-4
D: TRBD1
size: .
DNA: TGTGCCGCTAGGACAGGGGTCACCGGGGAGCTGTTTTTT
CDR3: CAARTGVTGELFF

J: TRBJ2-2
V: TRBV19
D: .
size: .
DNA: TGTGCCAGTAGTATATCCGGGCAATCGGGGGAGCTGTTTTTT
CDR3: CASSISGQSGELFF

J: TRBJ2-7
V: TRBV7-9
D: .
size: .
DNA: TGTGCCAGCAGCTTAGGGGGGCAATTTTACGAGCAGTACTTC
CDR3: CASSLGGQFYEQYF

J: TRBJ1-5
V: TRBV19
D: .
size: .
DNA: TGTGCCAGTAGTCCCCGGGACACCAATCAGCCCCAGCATTTT
CDR3: CASSPRDTNQPQHF

J: TRBJ1-1
V: TRBV6-6
D: .
size: .
DNA: TGTGCCAGCAGTTACTCGCACAGTTACACTGAAGCTTTCTTT
CDR3: CASSYSHSYTEAFF

J: TRBJ2-5
V: TRBV27
D: .
size: .
DNA: TGTGCCAGCAGTCTCCGACCCGAGGGGACGGAGACCCAGTACTTC
CDR3: CASSLRPEGTETQYF

J: TRBJ2-3
V: TRBV5-6
D: TRBD1
size: .
DNA: TGTGCCAGCAGCTTGTTACAGGGGGCCACAGATACGCAGTATTTT
CDR3: CASSLLQGATDTQYF

J: TRBJ2-3
V: TRBV24-1
D: TRBD1
size: .
DNA: TGTGCCACCAGGTCGGACAGGCCCACAGATACGCAGTATTTT
CDR3: CATRSDRPTDTQYF

J: TRBJ1-6
V: TRBV27
D: .
size: once
DNA: TGTGCCAGCAGTAGACCCGGTCTTAATTCACCCCTCCACTTT
CDR3: CASSRPGLNSPLHF